The clone carrying this T cell receptor (beta chain) was observed many times. Antigen: not known. CDR1 is MDHEN, CDR2 SYDVKM, per germline. J was trimmed by 2 bases and V by 6 bases; bases with no gene match: 6. This CDR3 region has 15 residues. This specimen belongs to a study of neurological immune-mediated disorders. General study points: Sharing of CDR3 amino acid sequences among expanded clones across subjects was absent, suggesting private repertoires in all groups.

MiXCR, run by TCRdb on the 5' RACE reads, gives a single entry per CDR3 protein. The repertoire holds about 74,000 distinct CDR3 sequences, with less than 5.5% as singletons. This TCR derives from a man between 18 and 35 years old with multiple sclerosis. Input material: PBMCs. V usage is TRBV28 and J usage is TRBJ2-1, with TRBD2 matching over 8 bases. CDR3 sequence: CASSQGLGPYNEQFF. CDR3 DNA: TGTGCCAGCAGCCAGGGACTAGGCCCCTACAATGAGCAGTTCTTC.